The 13 T cell receptor beta chains below come from one sample, sequenced in a study of T-cell reconstitution after alpha-beta-depleted transplantation in children. Molecular barcoding with unique molecular identifiers was used for the TCRbeta library. TCRdb re-called the PCR reads through MiXCR, storing one row per CDR3 protein. The sample shows roughly 420,000 distinct CDR3 sequences, around 16% of them seen only once. The sequences come from PBMCs, mostly from graft donor cells, collected 360 days after TCRalphabeta/CD19-depleted stem cell transplant. The receptors were sampled from a boy under three years old who had a stem cell transplant for Wiskott-Aldrich syndrome, so the T cells may come from the graft donor.

The chain uses TRBV12-3 or TRBV12-4 and TRBJ1-2; the D gene is possibly TRBD1 (5 bases). Deletions cut 1 base from V and 2 bases from J, with 14 bases between. This CDR3 region has 16 residues. As DNA, the CDR3 is TGTGCCAGCAGTTTAGTTAGGACACCCTACAACTATGGCTACACCTTC. This translates into CASSLVRTPYNYGYTF.

This clonotype appeared a few times. The chain couples TRBV3-1 to TRBJ2-1, with D tentatively TRBD2 (5 bases). Trimming pared 1 base from V and 6 bases from J, leaving 10 bases between. Looked up from germline, CDR1 is LGHDT and CDR2 is YNNKEL (reference sequence). The CDR3 runs 14 residues. CDR3 coding DNA: TGTGCCAGCAGCCAAGTAAGACTACCCAATGAGCAGTTCTTC. Amino acid sequence: CASSQVRLPNEQFF.

This clonotype was seen a few times. This chain connects TRBV20-1 to TRBJ2-7; D may be TRBD2 (5 bases). The germline V gene has CDR1 DFQATT and CDR2 SNEGSKA (reference sequence). The length of the CDR3 is 13 residues. V was trimmed by 4 bases and J by 6 bases, leaving 16 bases between them. The DNA for the CDR3 is TGCAGTGCTACCCTTACTAGTAGTCTCGAGCAGTACTTC. Its protein product is CSATLTSSLEQYF.

This clonotype turned up a few times. This chain connects TRBV6-1 to TRBJ1-5, with 9 bases lining up with TRBD1. Germline CDR1 and CDR2: MNHNS and SASEGT. With V trimmed by 7 bases and J by 7 bases, 11 bases remained unmatched. This CDR3 comprises 15 residues. CDR3 sequence reads: CASTSGTGIGQPQHF. The CDR3 nucleotides read TGTGCCAGCACCTCCGGGACAGGGATCGGGCAGCCCCAGCATTTT.

This clonotype has only a few counts. This chain connects TRBV20-1 to TRBJ2-4, with D unresolved. Germline V gene sequence: CDR1 DFQATT, CDR2 SNEGSKA (reference sequence). V gave up 6 bases and J gave up 0 bases, with 12 bases separating them. The CDR3 has 14 amino acids. The CDR3 DNA sequence: TGCAGTGCCCCCCTGACGCTAGCCAAAAACATTCAGTACTTC. It specifies CSAPLTLAKNIQYF.

The rearrangement links TRBV7-9 to TRBJ1-5; D is possibly TRBD1 (6 bases). CDR1 is SEHNR and CDR2 is FQNEAQ in the germline V gene (reference sequence). The V end was cut by 10 bases, the J end by 2 bases, with 12 bases between. The CDR3 runs 13 residues. For the CDR3, the DNA is TGTGCCACCGGGGGCCCTCGCAATCAGCCCCAGCATTTT. Its protein is CATGGPRNQPQHF.

This clonotype was seen more than once but under ten times. The chain is built from TRBV2 and TRBJ2-3, with D perhaps matching TRBD2 (5 bases). The V gene lost 2 bases and the J gene lost 2 bases, with 8 bases spanning the gap. Per germline, CDR1 SNHLY and CDR2 FYNNEI. This CDR3 contains 14 residues. DNA for the CDR3: TGTGCCAGCAGTGAACGGCTAGCCACAGATACGCAGTATTTT. Its protein is CASSERLATDTQYF.

The chain links TRBV5-1 to TRBJ1-2; 7 bases line up with TRBD1. The germline CDR1 and CDR2 sequences are SGHRS and YFSETQ. The CDR3 has 14 residues. Unmatched junction bases numbered 9, after V lost 4 bases and J lost 6 bases. The CDR3 here is CASSPGQQRHGYTF. CDR3 bases: TGCGCCAGCAGCCCGGGACAGCAAAGACATGGCTACACCTTC.

The CDR3 DNA follows: TGTGCCAGCAGCTTCCCTCGGCAGGGGCCCTTTTCCTACGAGCAGTACTTC. Amino acids: CASSFPRQGPFSYEQYF. V is TRBV7-9 and J is TRBJ2-7; the D gene is possibly TRBD1 (6 bases). The CDR3 covers 17 residues. V was shortened by 3 bases and J by 1 base, with 19 bases between the two germline ends. In germline, CDR1 is SEHNR, CDR2 FQNEAQ (reference sequence).

CDR3 coding DNA: TGCGCCAGCAGCCAAGCTGAGGCGCAACTAAACACTGAAGCTTTCTTT. Protein product: CASSQAEAQLNTEAFF. The chain couples TRBV4-1 to TRBJ1-1; D not resolved. Germline loops: CDR1 MGHRA, CDR2 YSYEKL. The CDR3 has 16 amino acids. Trimming took off 1 base at V and 2 bases at J, with 14 bases between the two ends.

This clonotype was detected a few times. The rearrangement links TRBV5-1 to TRBJ2-5, with D tentatively TRBD1 (6 bases). CDR3 length: 13 amino acids. Deletions cut 6 bases from V and 2 bases from J, with 11 bases between. From germline, CDR1 is SGHRS and CDR2 YFSETQ. The CDR3 reads CASNPDSQETQYF. DNA of the CDR3: TGCGCCAGCAACCCGGACAGTCAAGAGACCCAGTACTTC.

In this sample, this clonotype turned up a few times. The chain couples TRBV9 to TRBJ2-2; D remains unclear. The CDR3 contains 14 residues. CDR1 and CDR2 from the germline V gene are SGDLS and YYNGEE. Trimming took 4 bases from V and 7 from J, leaving 14 bases between them. CDR3 DNA sequence: TGTGCCAGCAGCCCCCGAGTTCTTGGCGGGGAGCTGTTTTTT. As protein: CASSPRVLGGELFF.

This clonotype was seen a few times. The rearrangement links TRBV5-1 to TRBJ2-3; D not certain. CDR3 length: 13 residues. V dropped 6 bases and J dropped 6 bases, with 14 bases sitting between them. CDR1 and CDR2 (germline): SGHRS, YFSETQ. The CDR3: CASTTQGVDTQYF. The CDR3 coding sequence is TGCGCCAGCACAACTCAAGGTGTGGATACGCAGTATTTT. Supplemented by reference TRBV5-1 and TRBJ2-3, the full variable domain reads KAGVTQTPRYLIKTRGQQVTLSCSPISGHRSVSWYQQTPGQGLQFLFEYFSETQRNKGNFPGRFSGRQFSNSRSEMNVSTLELGDSALYLCASTTQGVDTQYFGPGTRLTVL.